The clone carrying this T cell receptor (beta chain) appeared a few times. Its specificity is unknown. This specimen belongs to a study of immune heterogeneity within non-small cell lung tumors. Study observations and caveats: High-frequency T-cell receptor beta clonotypes were largely distinct between individual patients.

Genomic DNA from bulk tumor acted as the template, and 600 ng was loaded per sample. Primary tumors were biopsied several times each, far apart, intraoperatively. It was patients with untreated, newly diagnosed non-small cell lung cancer who underwent curative surgery. This CDR3 has 16 amino acids. Germline V gene lookup returns CDR1 SGHDT and CDR2 YYEEEE. Germline trimming cut 4 bases from V and 5 bases from J; bases unmatched to any gene: 7. With 32 V and 13 J primers, multiplex PCR amplified the TCR beta CDR3. TCRdb analysed the multiplex PCR reads with MiXCR anew, one entry per CDR3 protein. The data hold around 2,900 distinct CDR3 sequences, with 20% to 25% observed a single time.

This rearrangement joins TRBV5-6 to TRBJ2-5; the match to TRBD2 covers 14 bases. The specimen was lung tumor tissue. This TCR was recovered from a man in his 60s with non-small cell lung cancer. CDR3 DNA sequence: TGTGCCAGCAGCGACGGGACTAGCGGGAGCATGGAGACCCAGTACTTC. It yields the protein CASSDGTSGSMETQYF.